This T cell receptor (beta chain) was retrieved from a study of Ad26.COV2.S vaccination and SARS-CoV-2 variants. Study-wide points: Responses of T cells in total may have been underestimated by the TCR breadth and depth analyses. Breadth, reportedly substantial, characterized the spike-specific CD8+ and CD4+ T cell responses after vaccination.

A remark on this clone: What it binds is unknown.

The assay was immunoSEQ multiplex PCR, and TCRdb's table has in-frame clones only and misses some. Of over 85,000 clones detected, roughly 80% appear once; the ten largest clones hold roughly 17%. The CDR3 is 16 amino acids. Per the germline V gene, CDR1 is MGHRA and CDR2 is YSYEKL. J lost 6 bases, V lost 4 bases, and 4 bases had no gene match. The sequences come from peripheral blood, collected after recovery from COVID-19. The rearrangement links TRBV4-1 to TRBJ2-2; 14 positions agree with TRBD2. The clonotype was recovered from a human donor who had recovered from COVID-19. CDR3 sequence: CASSPLTSGGAGELFF. The DNA of the CDR3 is TGCGCCAGCAGCCCTCTGACTAGCGGGGGGGCCGGGGAGCTGTTTTTT.